These 32 T cell receptor beta chains originate from one sample sequenced in a study of T cell responses to AZD1222 COVID-19 vaccine (dated by TCRdb to 2020 to 2023). The library was produced with the immunoSEQ multiplex PCR assay. Imported from immuneACCESS, the table was reduced by TCRdb to in-frame sequences with V and J called. These copies leave out some clones; in studies compared against another copy, an unresolved V gene accounts for under half, and the cause of the remainder is not known. For this sample there are 110,000 to 150,000 clones; roughly nine tenths appear just once. Together, the top ten hold roughly 3.7% of the sample. What the time point label conveys for this sample: baseline before first vaccination. The specimen comprised peripheral blood, sampled on day 0 of AZD1222 vaccination. The receptors were sampled from an adult in good health.

The chain links TRBV5-1 to TRBJ1-4; TRBD1 aligns across 7 bases. CDR3 size: 19 residues. The J segment lost 3 bases and the V segment lost 0 bases, leaving 14 bases of the junction unmatched. The germline V gene encodes CDR1 SGHRS and CDR2 YFSETQ. The CDR3 nucleotides are TGCGCCAGCAGCTTGGAAGTTTTGGGACAGCGGACGTCTAATGAAAAACTGTTTTTT. Encoded protein: CASSLEVLGQRTSNEKLFF.

The chain recombines TRBV27 with TRBJ2-7; D uncertain. With 2 bases removed from V and 2 bases from J, the gap between germline ends came to 16 bases. Germline CDR1 MNHEY, CDR2 SMNVEV (reference sequence). CDR3 size: 16 residues. CDR3 DNA: TGTGCCAGCAGTTTAGGGTCTGGGCACTCGGCCTACGAGCAGTACTTC. It specifies CASSLGSGHSAYEQYF.

The chain employs TRBV6-5 and TRBJ1-1; D is ambiguous. Trimming left V 7 bases short and J 8 bases short, with 11 bases between. Germline V gene data show CDR1 as MNHEY and CDR2 as SVGAGI. There are 11 residues in the CDR3. The chain's CDR3 is CASKRMEEAFF. Written as DNA, the CDR3 is TGTGCCAGCAAGCGGATGGAGGAAGCTTTCTTT.

The V call is TRBV3-1 (or the pseudogene TRBV3-2), the J call TRBJ2-5; 7 bases are a match to TRBD1. CDR1 LGHDT and CDR2 YNNKEL come from the germline V gene (reference sequence). V was pared by 6 bases and J by 2 bases, with 3 bases of the junction left unmatched. The CDR3 has 13 residues. In DNA form, the CDR3 reads TGTGCCAGCAGACAACAGGGGCAAGAGACCCAGTACTTC. It codes for CASRQQGQETQYF.

The CDR3 nucleotides are TGTGCCAGCAGCCCGGGCCGGGGAGAAAAACTGTTTTTT. Protein: CASSPGRGEKLFF. This chain joins TRBV7-2 and TRBJ1-4; unclear D gene. The length of the CDR3 is 13 residues. Trimming cost V 5 bases and J 8 bases, with 12 bases left between them. Germline V gene data show CDR1 as SGHTA and CDR2 as FQGNSA.

V usage is TRBV7-8 and J usage is TRBJ1-4, with 10 bases fitting TRBD1. V dropped 5 bases and J dropped 1; count of bases not matched to a gene: 1. Germline-derived CDR1 and CDR2 are SGHVS and FQNEAQ. This CDR3 is built from 15 residues. The CDR3 region has the DNA TGTGCCAGCAGCGACAGGGGGCGAACTAATGAAAAACTGTTTTTT. It specifies CASSDRGRTNEKLFF.

V usage is TRBV6-4 and J usage is TRBJ2-1, with a tentative D call TRBD2 (5 bases). V lost 0 bases and J lost 6, with 15 bases in between. This CDR3 comprises 16 residues. CDR1 is MRHNA, CDR2 SNTAGT, per germline. Here the CDR3 DNA reads TGTGCCAGCAGTGACTCGGGAGCGATGGGTCTCAATGAGCAGTTCTTC. Its translation is CASSDSGAMGLNEQFF.

V usage is TRBV30 and J usage is TRBJ1-1, with a possible D match to TRBD1 (5 bases). The V end was cut by 4 bases, the J end by 2 bases, with 17 bases between. The CDR3 sequence is 15 residues long. Per the germline V gene, CDR1 is GTSNPN and CDR2 is SVGIG (reference sequence). In DNA form, the CDR3 reads TGTGCCTGGACCGATCCGCGGGGGAGAAACACTGAAGCTTTCTTT. Translating gives CAWTDPRGRNTEAFF. The complete variable domain, with remaining parts taken from reference TRBV30 and TRBJ1-1, reads SQTIHQWPATLVQPVGSPLSLECTVEGTSNPNLYWYRQAAGRGLQLLFYSVGIGQISSEVPQNLSASRPQDRQFILSSKKLLLSDSGFYLCAWTDPRGRNTEAFFGQGTRLTVV.

Written as DNA, the CDR3 is TGCGCCAGCAGCCAGGGACCTTTGGAGACCCAGTACTTC. Amino acid sequence: CASSQGPLETQYF. The chain employs TRBV4-1 and TRBJ2-5, with D tentatively TRBD1 or TRBD2 (5 bases each). This CDR3 contains 13 residues. The germline CDR1 and CDR2 sequences are MGHRA and YSYEKL. Trimming shortened V by 3 bases and J by 5 bases, and 10 bases separated the two germline ends.

V usage is TRBV6-5 and J usage is TRBJ1-5, with D unclear. The germline V and J ends were trimmed by 0 bases and 3 bases, with 9 bases remaining between them. The CDR3 covers 15 residues. Germline V CDR1 and CDR2: MNHEY, SVGAGI. As DNA, the CDR3 is TGTGCCAGCAGTTACTCCCAGATGCACAATCAGCCCCAGCATTTT. Translating it yields CASSYSQMHNQPQHF.

The rearrangement links TRBV15 to TRBJ1-1; D not resolved. CDR1 and CDR2 from the germline V gene are LNHNV and YYDKDF (reference sequence). Trimming shortened V by 7 bases and J by 1 base, and 10 bases separated the two germline ends. This CDR3 comprises 13 residues. CDR3 region: CATNHKQNTEAFF. The CDR3 DNA is TGTGCCACCAATCATAAACAGAACACTGAAGCTTTCTTT.

This chain links TRBV9 with TRBJ2-2; D is unclear. The V and J ends lost 0 bases and 9 bases respectively, with 15 bases between them. Germline V gene data show CDR1 as SGDLS and CDR2 as YYNGEE. This CDR3 comprises 15 residues. The CDR3 here is CASSVVNSNLRELFF. In nucleotides, the CDR3 is TGTGCCAGCAGCGTAGTCAATAGCAATCTCAGGGAGCTGTTTTTT.

V gene TRBV18 combines with J gene TRBJ2-1; possibly TRBD2 for D (6 bases). The germline V and J ends were trimmed by 3 bases and 9 bases, with 9 bases remaining between them. CDR3 length equals 12 residues. Germline values: CDR1 KGHSH, CDR2 LQKENI. The CDR3 loop reads CASSPPSVEQFF. The CDR3 DNA reads TGTGCCAGCTCACCGCCTAGCGTTGAGCAGTTCTTC. Full variable domain (remainder filled in from reference TRBV18 and TRBJ2-1): NAGVMQNPRHLVRRRGQEARLRCSPMKGHSHVYWYRQLPEEGLKFMVYLQKENIIDESGMPKERFSAEFPKEGPSILRIQQVVRGDSAAYFCASSPPSVEQFFGPGTRLTVL.

In this sample, this clone turned up a few times. V and J are TRBV30 and TRBJ1-2; D unclear. CDR1 is GTSNPN and CDR2 is SVGIG in the germline V gene (reference sequence). Trimming took 3 bases from V and 4 from J, leaving 6 bases between them. The CDR3 is made up of 11 amino acids. The CDR3 DNA sequence: TGTGCCTGGAGGGAGGCCTATGGCTACACCTTC. It specifies CAWREAYGYTF.

The CDR3 sequence is CATSDSPGLAGQFF. Written as DNA, the CDR3 is TGTGCCACCAGTGATTCTCCGGGACTAGCAGGGCAGTTCTTC. V and J are TRBV24-1 and TRBJ2-1; TRBD2 aligns across 9 bases. Germline CDR1 is KGHDR and CDR2 is SFDVKD. CDR3 length equals 14 residues. The V segment lost 2 bases and the J segment 12 bases; nucleotides outside the gene matches: 7.

This rearrangement joins TRBV28 to TRBJ1-5; 7 bases are shared with TRBD1. CDR1 MDHEN and CDR2 SYDVKM come from the germline V gene. The CDR3 runs 16 residues. Trimming at V came to 6 bases and at J to 5 bases, leaving 13 bases not matched to a gene. The CDR3 DNA reads as TGTGCCAGCAGCCCCCAACAGGGGCTATTATATCAGCCCCAGCATTTT. As protein: CASSPQQGLLYQPQHF.

V usage is TRBV3-1 (or the pseudogene TRBV3-2) and J usage is TRBJ2-3; tentatively, D is TRBD2 (6 bases). V was shortened by 2 bases and J by 9 bases, with 12 bases between the two germline ends. The germline gives CDR1 LGHDT, CDR2 YNNKEL (reference sequence). The CDR3 contains 13 residues. CDR3 region: CASSQQGLATQYF. As DNA, the CDR3 is TGTGCCAGCAGCCAACAAGGGCTAGCGACGCAGTATTTT.

V is TRBV6-2 or TRBV6-3 and J is TRBJ1-1, with a weak D call TRBD1 (5 bases). The CDR3 runs to 11 residues. Germline CDR1 reads MNHEY; CDR2 reads SVGEGT. V shed 2 bases and J shed 9 bases, with 7 bases lying between them. CDR3 bases: TGTGCCAGCAGTTACGGGACTAAAGCTTTCTTT. It codes for CASSYGTKAFF.

V and J are TRBV2 and TRBJ2-5, with D perhaps being TRBD1 or TRBD2 (6 bases each). The V gene's germline CDR1 is SNHLY and CDR2 FYNNEI. The CDR3 has 14 residues. The V end lost 1 base, the J end lost 4 bases, and 10 bases lay between the germline ends. CDR3 protein: CASSEGRGGETQYF. The CDR3 bases are TGTGCCAGCAGTGAAGGCAGGGGAGGAGAGACCCAGTACTTC.

The V call is TRBV5-1, the J call TRBJ2-2; TRBD2 might be the D (6 bases). CDR1 and CDR2 from the germline V gene are SGHRS and YFSETQ. Trimming shortened V by 0 bases and J by 7 bases, and 10 bases separated the two germline ends. The length of the CDR3 is 14 residues. The DNA of the CDR3 is TGCGCCAGCAGCTTGGCGGGGGTTGGCGGGGAGCTGTTTTTT. Its protein product is CASSLAGVGGELFF.

This chain joins TRBV7-2 and TRBJ2-1; D is possibly TRBD1 (7 bases). V was clipped by 4 bases and J by 2 bases, with 21 bases between them. CDR1 is SGHTA and CDR2 is FQGNSA in the germline V gene. The CDR3 contains 18 residues. As DNA, the CDR3 is TGTGCCAGCAGCTCTGGAGGGGGGCCAGGGGGAGCCTACAATGAGCAGTTCTTC. Protein: CASSSGGGPGGAYNEQFF.

The V gene is TRBV18, the J gene TRBJ2-7; 8 bases are a match to TRBD1. CDR3 length equals 14 residues. The V gene end was trimmed by 6 bases and the J gene end by 1 base; junction bases not matched to a gene: 5. Germline-derived CDR1 and CDR2 are KGHSH and LQKENI. The CDR3 protein is CASSPRQGSYEQYF. For the CDR3, the DNA is TGTGCCAGCTCGCCTAGACAGGGGTCCTACGAGCAGTACTTC.

V and J are TRBV9 and TRBJ1-6; D gene ambiguous. CDR1 and CDR2 from the germline V gene are SGDLS and YYNGEE. The germline V and J ends were trimmed by 0 bases and 6 bases, with 10 bases remaining between them. There are 15 residues in the CDR3. CDR3 in DNA: TGTGCCAGCAGCGTAGAGGGAGCGCTTAATTCACCCCTCCACTTT. Translated: CASSVEGALNSPLHF. The variable domain in full, with the rest retrieved from reference TRBV9 and TRBJ1-6, is DSGVTQTPKHLITATGQRVTLRCSPRSGDLSVYWYQQSLDQGLQFLIQYYNGEERAKGNILERFSAQQFPDLHSELNLSSLELGDSALYFCASSVEGALNSPLHFGNGTRLTVT.

The rearrangement links TRBV7-6 to TRBJ1-1; 8 nucleotides align to TRBD1. Losses at the gene ends were 3 bases for V and 1 base for J; bases not matched to a gene: 13. The CDR3 runs 18 residues. CDR1 and CDR2 from the germline V gene are SGHVS and FNYEAQ. Written as DNA, the CDR3 is TGTGCCAGCAGCTTTTTGGCAGGGGGCTCCACATCGAACACTGAAGCTTTCTTT. It encodes CASSFLAGGSTSNTEAFF.

J is TRBJ1-6 and V is TRBV11-2, with 7 bases identical to TRBD1. The V gene's germline CDR1 is SGHAT and CDR2 FQNNGV. This CDR3 contains 15 residues. With V trimmed by 5 bases and J by 6 bases, 7 bases remained unmatched. CDR3 nucleotide sequence: TGTGCCAGCAGCCTTAGACAGGGTAGTAATTCACCCCTCCACTTT. Protein product: CASSLRQGSNSPLHF.

This chain links TRBV24-1 with TRBJ1-2, with D possibly matching TRBD1 (5 bases). V was cut by 3 bases and J by 7 bases, with 20 bases left in between. This CDR3 has 16 residues. Per germline, CDR1 KGHDR and CDR2 SFDVKD. The CDR3 bases are TGTGCCACCAGTGATCCCTCACCCGGGACGGGACCTGGCTACACCTTC. It yields the protein CATSDPSPGTGPGYTF.

This chain connects TRBV5-1 to TRBJ2-7; D gene ambiguous. From germline, CDR1 is SGHRS and CDR2 YFSETQ. V dropped 0 bases and J dropped 5 bases, with 3 bases sitting between them. This CDR3 is built from 11 residues. CDR3 sequence: CASSLVDEQYF. The CDR3 DNA is TGCGCCAGCAGCTTGGTTGACGAGCAGTACTTC.

The V and J genes are TRBV19 and TRBJ2-7, with D possibly being TRBD1 (6 bases). Looked up from germline, CDR1 is LNHDA and CDR2 is SQIVND (reference sequence). The CDR3 extends over 17 amino acids. Trimming took off 1 base at V and 2 bases at J, with 18 bases between the two ends. As DNA, the CDR3 is TGTGCCAGTAGTATAGGTCTCGGGCAGGGGCTCGCCTACGAGCAGTACTTC. The encoded protein is CASSIGLGQGLAYEQYF.

This clone was recorded only once. The chain combines TRBV9 with TRBJ2-3; D uncertain. The V gene lost 3 bases and the J gene lost 5 bases, with 13 bases spanning the gap. The CDR3 is made up of 14 amino acids. The V gene's germline CDR1 is SGDLS and CDR2 YYNGEE. CDR3 sequence (DNA): TGTGCCAGCAGCGGGCCCCCTCCGTTAGATACGCAGTATTTT. Its translation is CASSGPPPLDTQYF.

The V and J genes are TRBV15 and TRBJ2-3; 11 nucleotides align to TRBD1. The trim removed 5 bases at V and 6 bases at J, leaving 7 bases unmatched. CDR1 and CDR2 from the germline V gene are LNHNV and YYDKDF (reference sequence). This CDR3 is built from 15 residues. This chain's CDR3 is CATSVGQGAYDTQYF. The CDR3 bases are TGTGCCACCAGCGTCGGACAGGGGGCATATGATACGCAGTATTTT.

This rearrangement joins TRBV7-8 to TRBJ1-1; 8 nucleotides agree with TRBD1. The germline V gene encodes CDR1 SGHVS and CDR2 FQNEAQ. V lost 2 bases to trimming and J lost 10 bases; unmatched junction nucleotides: 9. This CDR3 has 14 residues. The CDR3: CASSLPFLQGGAFF. The DNA of the CDR3 is TGTGCCAGCAGCTTACCTTTCCTACAGGGGGGAGCTTTCTTT.

V and J are TRBV9 and TRBJ2-7; D not certain. The CDR3 runs to 14 residues. Between the trimmed V and J ends, which lost 0 bases and 2 bases, there was a span of 9 bases. Germline lookup yields CDR1 SGDLS and CDR2 YYNGEE. CDR3 in amino acids: CASSVGSEAYEQYF. CDR3 coding DNA: TGTGCCAGCAGCGTAGGATCCGAAGCCTACGAGCAGTACTTC.